This section outlines one T cell receptor beta chain sequence together with its context. Its recognized antigen is unknown. Base qualities are missing; no much larger clone stands one base away. The CDR3, cysteine through phenylalanine, is 15 amino acids long. Only CDR3 DNA remains: 45 bases, in frame from the first base. V drops 5 bases and J drops 3 bases, leaving 14 bases in between. In the germline V gene, CDR1 corresponds to SGHTA and CDR2 to FQGTGA. The data were taken from a study of cytomegalovirus exposure and HLA in healthy donors (dated by TCRdb to 2017 to 2019). At the level of the whole study: An earlier analysis of some 500 of the donors reported about 250 Gb of sequence data and some 120 million unique TCR beta sequences from about 179 million T cells. Of the roughly 400 genotyped donors, less than 85% were placed in the genetic ancestry cluster associated with self-reported Caucasian donors. An early release covering some 640 HLA-typed donors comprised around 300 gigabases of sequencing data and 65 million to 100 million unique TCR sequences. In a later analysis, previously published TCR beta repertoires from 550 to 700 donors were re-analyzed and high-resolution HLA genotyping was added so that TCR occurrence patterns could be studied. Among some 400 genotyped donors of the cohort, an average of roughly 240,000 unique TCR beta nucleotide sequences were sequenced per donor, around 20% of them non-productive. All discovery cohort repertoires had been generated using a single sequencing platform. In addition to the first cohort of 666 subjects, a separate validation cohort of over 90 different subjects was used. Using immunosequencing, the study profiled T cell repertoires from about 610 subjects and related those repertoires to cytomegalovirus serostatus. Donor age, sex, ethnicity and CMV serostatus were collected together with the repertoire data. The study aimed to test whether signatures of past pathogen exposure could be identified by cataloging public T cell receptors. Roughly 5 DR-DQ haplotypes were handled as single units for association and clustering, since linkage in the cohort was strong. An earlier analysis of 587 of the donors applied high-throughput TCR beta sequencing to assess whether each TCR beta V gene segment acted as functional or pseudogenic. The later analysis used no new phenotypic data to find candidate immune exposures, relying instead on TCR beta sequences and their occurrence across donors. The study combined high-throughput TCR immunosequencing, statistical association of individual TCRs with disease status, and machine learning to predict cytomegalovirus infection status. HLA typing included class I and class II loci at four-digit resolution. The number of typed donors differed by locus: about 629-630 for A, B, C, DRB1 and DQB1; some 500 for DQA1; 600 to 610 for DPA1; and roughly 490 for DPB1. In a later genetic analysis, genome-wide SNP genotypes for 398 of the 666 donors were used, and that subset was treated as a discovery cohort.

Libraries were made using the immunoSEQ multiplex PCR assay. The multiplex PCR relied on a mix of 60 forward primers for TCR Vbeta segments and 13 reverse primers for TCR Jbeta segments. Amplification of the CDR3 region of rearranged TCR beta genes was performed with a multiplex PCR assay on genomic DNA. Amplified TCR beta libraries were sequenced as 87-base-pair reads on the Illumina HiSeq System. Under the source paper's analysis protocol: A later analysis counted tens of millions of unique TCR beta chains across the 640 or so repertoires, and some 11 million of these chains were shared by at least two donors. Raw reads were error-corrected and collapsed into unique sequences with a nearest-neighbor algorithm that merged closely related sequences to remove PCR and sequencing errors. V, D and J gene segments were assigned by aligning CDR3 sequences to IMGT reference sequences. For a sequence to be retained, a match of at least six nucleotides was required to both a V gene segment and a J gene segment. Rearrangements were called productive when the CDR3 lacked stop codons and stayed in frame with V and J; all others were non-productive. CDR3 was defined according to IMGT convention as the region running from the second conserved V-encoded cysteine to the conserved J-encoded phenylalanine. Sequences without an unambiguous match to a single V gene segment were excluded from the earlier analysis of 587 of the donors. In an earlier analysis of 587 of the donors, a V segment was called functional when productive rearrangements were above 56.7%, and segregating when the standard deviation between donors exceeded 5%. A statistical classification framework was built to diagnose cytomegalovirus status from the catalog of TCR beta chain sequences. V and J gene assignment, in a later analysis, came from comparing TCR nucleotide sequences with IMGT/GENE-DB human TR gene sequences. A later analysis assigned CDR3 sequences and most-parsimonious VDJ recombination scenarios with the TCRdist pipeline. In a later analysis, each TCR beta chain was defined by its CDR3 amino acid sequence together with its V-gene family, and reads without a unique V-gene family were excluded. As a way to deal with suspected cross-contamination and a sequencing artifact, a later analysis dropped more than 500 nucleotide sequences that were highly shared and had low generation probability. A later analysis calculated a clonal expansion index for each public chain from normalized within-repertoire ranks of inferred template counts. In a later analysis, generation probabilities were computed using a VDJ recombination model fitted to out-of-frame rearrangements, and the results were checked against IGoR. Hypergeometric tests were used in a later analysis to score TCR-TCR, TCR-HLA and TCR-CMV co-occurrence, with a repertoire-size bias correction applied to the TCR pairs. In a later analysis, false discovery rates were estimated by permuting HLA or CMV assignments 20 times. In a later analysis, co-occurring TCRs were grouped using DBSCAN, with TCRdist sequence similarity added in when clustering inside HLA-allele-positive subsets. Co-occurrence clustering excluded repertoires with fewer than 30,000 or more than 120,000 public chains, plus five with anomalous nucleotide sharing. In TCRdb, the immuneACCESS table is reduced to in-frame sequences with V and J assigned. These tables do not hold every clone; where another copy was compared, an unresolved V gene accounts for under half, and the others remain unexplained. V, J and clone size reflect that table, while D and trimming were determined from the DNA. This sample comprises about 190,000 clones, 75% to 85% of them detected only once. Jointly, the top ten make up roughly 14% of the sample.

The cohort comprised fewer than 700 healthy bone marrow donors. At the time of sampling, all cohort members were nominally healthy, though unrecorded immune exposures were likely present. The donor was CMV seropositive and was included in the group of some 290 seropositive cohort members. Each donor provided a peripheral blood sample, and peripheral blood mononuclear cells were used for TCR beta sequencing. Genomic DNA extraction from the blood cell samples was performed with the Qiagen DNeasy Blood Extraction Kit. Broader findings and caveats from the paper: In a later analysis, most CMV-associated TCR beta chains were found to appear HLA-restricted, with HLA associations seemingly driven largely by CMV exposure. Some IMGT-functional V segments, including TRBV6-2 and TRBV6-3, could not be told apart with the 87-base-pair reads, so those segments were excluded. In an earlier analysis of 587 of the donors, most TCR beta V segments appeared in productive rearrangements about 87% or about 30% of the time, broadly matching IMGT annotations. According to a later analysis, TCR association rates differed among HLA loci, with DRB1 alleles showing the most associated TCRs and HLA-C alleles showing the fewest. The sequencing pipeline was judged likely to have produced a cluster of highly shared sequence variants as a technical artifact. When HLA alleles, especially DR and DQ, strongly co-occurred, attributing TCR associations to individual alleles was difficult. HLA typing was unavailable for some donors at each locus, so association tests used only the typed subset. The cohort was sequenced for TCR beta chains only, and without alpha or paired-chain data the features that could be detected were limited. In a later analysis, several top co-occurrence clusters were reported to appear linked to parvovirus B19, influenza, CMV and Epstein-Barr virus. A total of 150 to 200 TCR beta chains were listed by the study as associated with cytomegalovirus. In a later genetic analysis, fewer N-insertions in productive TCRs were reported among donors in an Asian-associated ancestry cluster than the approximately 710-donor mean. Linkage disequilibrium might explain the correlated functional status among segregating V segments, but an unknown experimental factor could not be ruled out. A later analysis found that HLA-associated TCR beta chains were more clonally expanded and had lower generation probabilities than equally common non-associated chains. For the cohort, immune exposure information was limited to CMV serostatus. Across donors, most TCR sequences were observed very rarely, whereas some public TCRs were present in many individuals. Seventeen rarely observed V segments, including chromosome 9 orphons, were excluded from the earlier analysis of 550 to 700 of the donors because counts were too low. In a later analysis, more than 15,000 TCR beta sequences were associated with specific HLA alleles at a false discovery rate of 0.05. It was suggested by the authors that the approach could potentially be generalized to other disease states and immunological phenotypes. A few of the identified cytomegalovirus-associated TCR beta chains were confirmed in vitro to be specific for cytomegalovirus antigens. Sequencing depth was assumed to be roughly uniform across donors in the presence/absence analyses, though that assumption may not hold. In a later genetic analysis, a missense DCLRE1C variant was associated with V-gene and J-gene trimming of TCR beta chains, and the association was replicated in an independent cohort. A further reported finding was that TCR beta sequences accurately predicted the HLA-A and HLA-B alleles for most subjects in the first cohort. Cytomegalovirus status was reported to be diagnosed by the classifier with high specificity and sensitivity in both the original and validation cohorts.

The sequence was obtained from a woman between 25 and 40 years old in good health and CMV-seropositive. The source material was PBMCs. The receptor chain draws on TRBV7-3 and TRBJ2-1, and TRBD2 may be the D gene, going by 6 matching bases. The sequenced DNA: TGTGCCAGCAGCCTTGGGGTAGCGGACTACAATGAGCAGTTCTTC. Its amino acids are CASSLGVADYNEQFF.